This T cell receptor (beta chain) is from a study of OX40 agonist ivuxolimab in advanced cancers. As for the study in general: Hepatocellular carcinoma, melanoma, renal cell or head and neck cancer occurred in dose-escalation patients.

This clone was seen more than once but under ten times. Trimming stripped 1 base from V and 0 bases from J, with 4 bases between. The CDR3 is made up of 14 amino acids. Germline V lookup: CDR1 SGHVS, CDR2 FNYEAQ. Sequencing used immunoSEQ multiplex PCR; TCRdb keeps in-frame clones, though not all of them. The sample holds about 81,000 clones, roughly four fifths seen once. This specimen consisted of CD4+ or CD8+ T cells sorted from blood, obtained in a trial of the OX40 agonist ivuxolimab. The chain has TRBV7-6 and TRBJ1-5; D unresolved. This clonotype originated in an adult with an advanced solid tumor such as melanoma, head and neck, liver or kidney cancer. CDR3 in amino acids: CASSLEYSNQPQHF. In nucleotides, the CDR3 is TGTGCCAGCAGCTTAGAGTATAGCAATCAGCCCCAGCATTTT. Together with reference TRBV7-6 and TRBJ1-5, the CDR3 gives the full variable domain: GAGVSQSPRYKVTKRGQDVALRCDPISGHVSLYWYRQALGQGPEFLTYFNYEAQQDKSGLPNDRFSAERPEGSISTLTIQRTEQRDSAMYRCASSLEYSNQPQHFGDGTRLSIL.